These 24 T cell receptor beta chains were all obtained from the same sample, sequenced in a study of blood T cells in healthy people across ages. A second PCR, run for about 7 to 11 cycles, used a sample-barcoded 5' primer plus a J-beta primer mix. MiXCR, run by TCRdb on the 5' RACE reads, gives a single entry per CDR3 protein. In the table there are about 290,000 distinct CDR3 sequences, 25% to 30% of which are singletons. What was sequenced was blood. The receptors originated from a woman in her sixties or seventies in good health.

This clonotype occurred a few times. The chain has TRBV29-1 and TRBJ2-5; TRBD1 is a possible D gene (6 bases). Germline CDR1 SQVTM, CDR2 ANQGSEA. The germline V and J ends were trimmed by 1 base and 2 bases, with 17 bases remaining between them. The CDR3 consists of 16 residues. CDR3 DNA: TGCAGCGTTGAAGCCCCTTTACAGGGATATCAAGAGACCCAGTACTTC. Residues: CSVEAPLQGYQETQYF.

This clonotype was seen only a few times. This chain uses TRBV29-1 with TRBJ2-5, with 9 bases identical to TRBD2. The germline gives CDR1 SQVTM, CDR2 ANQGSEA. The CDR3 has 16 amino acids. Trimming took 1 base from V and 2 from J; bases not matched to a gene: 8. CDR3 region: CSVEVLAGVLQETQYF. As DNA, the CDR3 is TGCAGCGTTGAAGTCTTAGCGGGAGTTCTGCAAGAGACCCAGTACTTC.

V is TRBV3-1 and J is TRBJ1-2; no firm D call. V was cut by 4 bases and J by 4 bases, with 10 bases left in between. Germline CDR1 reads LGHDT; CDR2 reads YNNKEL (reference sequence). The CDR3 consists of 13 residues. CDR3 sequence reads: CASSRGMLYGYTF. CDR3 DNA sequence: TGTGCCAGCAGCCGGGGAATGCTCTATGGCTACACCTTC.

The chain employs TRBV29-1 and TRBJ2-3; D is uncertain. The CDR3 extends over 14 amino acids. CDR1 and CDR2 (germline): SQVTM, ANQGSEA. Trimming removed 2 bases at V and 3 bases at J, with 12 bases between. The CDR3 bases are TGCAGCGTTGAAAGGTGGCAAGCAACAGATACGCAGTATTTT. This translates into CSVERWQATDTQYF.

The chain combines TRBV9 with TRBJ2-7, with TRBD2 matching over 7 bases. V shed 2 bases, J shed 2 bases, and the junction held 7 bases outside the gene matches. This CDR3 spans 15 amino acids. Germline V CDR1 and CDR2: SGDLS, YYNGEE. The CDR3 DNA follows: TGTGCCAGCAGCGTCGGCGGGAGTGCGGCCTACGAGCAGTACTTC. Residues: CASSVGGSAAYEQYF.

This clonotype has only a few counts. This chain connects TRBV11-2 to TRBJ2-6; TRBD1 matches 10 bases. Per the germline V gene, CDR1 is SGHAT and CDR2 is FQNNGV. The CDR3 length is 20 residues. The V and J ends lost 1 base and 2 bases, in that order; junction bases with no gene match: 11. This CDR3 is CASSLGRRDRGYPGANVLTF. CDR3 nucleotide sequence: TGTGCCAGCAGCTTAGGTAGACGGGACAGGGGATATCCTGGGGCCAACGTCCTGACTTTC.

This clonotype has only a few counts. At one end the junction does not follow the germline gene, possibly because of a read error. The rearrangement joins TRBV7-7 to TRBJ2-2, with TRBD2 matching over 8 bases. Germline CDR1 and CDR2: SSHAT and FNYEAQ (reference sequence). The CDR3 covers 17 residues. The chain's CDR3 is CASSPNRLATDTGELCF. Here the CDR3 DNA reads TGTGCTAGCAGCCCTAACCGACTAGCGACGGACACCGGGGAGCTGTGTTTT.

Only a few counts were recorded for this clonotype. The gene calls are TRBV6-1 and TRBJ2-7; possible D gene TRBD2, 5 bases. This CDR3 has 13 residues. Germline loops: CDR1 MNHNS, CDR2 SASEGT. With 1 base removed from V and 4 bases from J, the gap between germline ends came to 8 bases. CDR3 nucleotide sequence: TGTGCCAGCAGTGAAGAGGAGGCATACGAGCAGTACTTC. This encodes CASSEEEAYEQYF.

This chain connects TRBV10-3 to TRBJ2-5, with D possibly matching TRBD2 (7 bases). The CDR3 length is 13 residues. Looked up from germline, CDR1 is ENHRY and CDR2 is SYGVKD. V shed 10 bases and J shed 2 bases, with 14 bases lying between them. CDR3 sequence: CATGGREQETQYF. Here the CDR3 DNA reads TGTGCCACGGGGGGCAGGGAACAAGAGACCCAGTACTTC.

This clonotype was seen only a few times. The DNA for the CDR3 is TGTGCCAGCAGCTTAATGGGGGTCCAAGAGACCCAGTACTTC. This codes for CASSLMGVQETQYF. This sequence joins TRBV7-9 and TRBJ2-5; possibly TRBD1 or TRBD2 for D (5 bases each). The ends were cut back, 2 bases at V and 1 base at J, with 8 bases in the middle. This CDR3 is built from 14 residues. CDR1 and CDR2 (germline): SEHNR, FQNEAQ (reference sequence).

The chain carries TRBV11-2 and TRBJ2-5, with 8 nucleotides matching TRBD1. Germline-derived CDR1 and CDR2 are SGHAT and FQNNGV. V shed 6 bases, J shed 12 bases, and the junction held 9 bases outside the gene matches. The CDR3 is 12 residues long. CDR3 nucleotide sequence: TGTGCCAGCAGACAAGACAGGGGTCGAGAGTACTTC. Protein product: CASRQDRGREYF.

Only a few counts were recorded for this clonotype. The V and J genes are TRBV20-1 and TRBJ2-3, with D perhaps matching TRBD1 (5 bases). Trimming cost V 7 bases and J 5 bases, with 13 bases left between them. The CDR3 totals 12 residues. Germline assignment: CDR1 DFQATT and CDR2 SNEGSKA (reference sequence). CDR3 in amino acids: CSVMGRGDTQYF. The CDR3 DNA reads TGCAGTGTGATGGGGCGCGGAGATACGCAGTATTTT.

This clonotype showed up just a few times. In DNA form, the CDR3 reads TGTGCCATCAGTGAAACCTTCGGTCAGCCCCAGCATTTT. It yields the protein CAISETFGQPQHF. J is TRBJ1-5 and V is TRBV10-3, with D unclear. With 3 bases removed from V and 6 bases from J, the gap between germline ends came to 9 bases. This CDR3 has 13 amino acids. Germline CDR1 ENHRY, CDR2 SYGVKD.

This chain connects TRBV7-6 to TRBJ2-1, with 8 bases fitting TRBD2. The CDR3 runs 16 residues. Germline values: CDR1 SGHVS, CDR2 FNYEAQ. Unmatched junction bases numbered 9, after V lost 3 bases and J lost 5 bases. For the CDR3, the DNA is TGTGCCAGCAGCTTGGTTAGTCGGGAGGGGAACAATGAGCAGTTCTTC. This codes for CASSLVSREGNNEQFF.

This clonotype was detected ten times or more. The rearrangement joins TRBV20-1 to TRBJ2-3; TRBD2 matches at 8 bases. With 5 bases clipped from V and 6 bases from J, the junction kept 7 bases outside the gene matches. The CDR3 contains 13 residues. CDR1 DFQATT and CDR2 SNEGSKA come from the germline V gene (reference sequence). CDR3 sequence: CSAVSGSRDTQYF. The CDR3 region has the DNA TGCAGTGCTGTGAGCGGGAGCAGGGATACGCAGTATTTT.

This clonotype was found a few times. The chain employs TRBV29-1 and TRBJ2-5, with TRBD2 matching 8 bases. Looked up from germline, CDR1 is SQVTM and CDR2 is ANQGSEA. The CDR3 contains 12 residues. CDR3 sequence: CIATREGETQYF. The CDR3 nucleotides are TGCATCGCCACACGGGAGGGAGAGACCCAGTACTTC.

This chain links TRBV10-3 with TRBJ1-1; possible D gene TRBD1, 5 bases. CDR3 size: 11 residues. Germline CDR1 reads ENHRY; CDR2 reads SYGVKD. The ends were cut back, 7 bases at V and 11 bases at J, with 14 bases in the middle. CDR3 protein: CAITGGTGAFF. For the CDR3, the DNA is TGTGCCATCACGGGCGGGACCGGGGCTTTCTTT.

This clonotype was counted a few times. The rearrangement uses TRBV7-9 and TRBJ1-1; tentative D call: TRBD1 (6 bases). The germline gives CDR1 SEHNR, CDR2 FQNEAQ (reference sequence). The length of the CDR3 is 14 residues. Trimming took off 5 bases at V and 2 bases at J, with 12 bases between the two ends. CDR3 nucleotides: TGTGCCAGCAGCCGCGCGGACAGTAACACTGAAGCTTTCTTT. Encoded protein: CASSRADSNTEAFF.

Here the CDR3 reads CSASVRVKEAQYF. CDR3 coding DNA: TGCAGTGCTAGTGTTAGGGTTAAGGAGGCCCAGTACTTC. The V and J genes are TRBV20-1 and TRBJ2-5; D is perhaps TRBD2 (5 bases). CDR3 size: 13 residues. With 3 bases removed from V and 9 bases from J, the gap between germline ends came to 17 bases. In germline, CDR1 is DFQATT, CDR2 SNEGSKA (reference sequence).

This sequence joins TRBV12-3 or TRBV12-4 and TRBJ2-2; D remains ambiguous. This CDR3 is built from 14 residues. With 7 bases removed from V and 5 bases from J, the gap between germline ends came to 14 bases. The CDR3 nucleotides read TGTGCCAGCATCCGGGCCCCACGGACCGGGGAGCTGTTTTTT. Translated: CASIRAPRTGELFF.

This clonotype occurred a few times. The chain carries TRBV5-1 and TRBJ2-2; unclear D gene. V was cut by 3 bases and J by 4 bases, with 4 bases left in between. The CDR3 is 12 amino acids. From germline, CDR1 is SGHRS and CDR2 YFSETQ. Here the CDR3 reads CASSYSTGELFF. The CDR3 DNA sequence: TGCGCCAGCAGCTACAGCACCGGGGAGCTGTTTTTT.

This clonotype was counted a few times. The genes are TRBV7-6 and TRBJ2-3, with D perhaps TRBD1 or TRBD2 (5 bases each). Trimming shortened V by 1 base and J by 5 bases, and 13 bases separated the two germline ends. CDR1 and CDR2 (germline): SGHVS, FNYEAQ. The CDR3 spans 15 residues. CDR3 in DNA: TGTGCCAGCAGCTTAGGGGACGCCCCAGGAGATACGCAGTATTTT. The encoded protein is CASSLGDAPGDTQYF.

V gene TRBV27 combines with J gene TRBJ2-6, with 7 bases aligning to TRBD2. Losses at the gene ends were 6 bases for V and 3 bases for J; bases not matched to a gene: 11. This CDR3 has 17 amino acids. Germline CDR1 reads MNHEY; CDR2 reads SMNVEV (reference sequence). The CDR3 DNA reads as TGTGCCAGCAGGCCCTATTCGGGAGGTAATGGGGCCAACGTCCTGACTTTC. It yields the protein CASRPYSGGNGANVLTF. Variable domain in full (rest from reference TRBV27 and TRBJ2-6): EAQVTQNPRYLITVTGKKLTVTCSQNMNHEYMSWYRQDPGLGLRQIYYSMNVEVTDKGDVPEGYKVSRKEKRNFPLILESPSPNQTSLYFCASRPYSGGNGANVLTFGAGSRLTVL.

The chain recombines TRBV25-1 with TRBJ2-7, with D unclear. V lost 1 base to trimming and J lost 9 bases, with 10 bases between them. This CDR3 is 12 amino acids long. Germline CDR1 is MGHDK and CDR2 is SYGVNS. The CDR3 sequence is CASSEFPSRQYF. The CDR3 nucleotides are TGTGCCAGCAGTGAATTCCCATCCCGGCAGTACTTC.